A selection of T cell receptor beta chains follows, all from one sample in a study of CD8+ T cells in alopecia areata. Data came from immunoSEQ multiplex PCR; TCRdb stores just in-frame clones and leaves some out. The sample has roughly 140,000 clones, 40% to 60% seen once. Sequenced material: CD8+ T cells sorted from blood, taken at week 0. Source of these receptors: a human donor with alopecia areata. Both conserved end residues are part of each CDR3. The D gene is left open where the match is weak. Clone size, where shown, is once, few, many, or a class for clones that have expanded.

size: NA; D: NA; V: TRBV29-1; J: TRBJ1-1; CDR3: CSVWDPEAFF; DNA: TGCAGCGTTTGGGACCCCGAAGCTTTCTTT
size: NA; D: NA; V: TRBV29-1; J: TRBJ1-2; CDR3: CSVVFSDVYGYTF; DNA: TGCAGCGTTGTTTTTTCGGATGTCTATGGCTACACCTTC
size: NA; D: NA; V: TRBV29-1; J: TRBJ1-1; CDR3: CSIGGSSEAFF; DNA: TGCAGCATTGGGGGTTCGAGTGAAGCTTTCTTT
size: NA; D: TRBD1; V: TRBV15; J: TRBJ2-3; CDR3: CATSRGQGSSTDTQYF; DNA: TGTGCCACCAGCCGGGGACAGGGATCGAGCACAGATACGCAGTATTTT
size: NA; D: NA; V: TRBV7-9; J: TRBJ1-4; CDR3: CASSLGSNEKLFF; DNA: TGTGCCAGCAGCTTAGGGAGTAATGAAAAACTGTTTTTT
size: few; D: NA; V: TRBV30; J: TRBJ2-1; CDR3: CAWSGGTHNEQFF; DNA: TGTGCCTGGAGTGGGGGTACCCACAATGAGCAGTTCTTC
size: NA; D: NA; V: TRBV13; J: TRBJ1-2; CDR3: CASTPTETNYGYTF; DNA: TGTGCCAGCACCCCGACGGAAACGAACTATGGCTACACCTTC
size: NA; D: NA; V: TRBV27; J: TRBJ2-7; CDR3: CASMGQGPYEQYF; DNA: TGTGCCAGCATGGGGCAGGGCCCCTACGAGCAGTACTTC
size: few; D: NA; V: TRBV19; J: TRBJ2-1; CDR3: CASSMPTGFNEQFF; DNA: TGTGCCAGTAGTATGCCCACAGGGTTCAATGAGCAGTTCTTC
size: once; D: TRBD1; V: TRBV29-1; J: TRBJ2-7; CDR3: CSVQSDRGIYEQYF; DNA: TGCAGCGTACAATCGGACAGGGGAATCTACGAGCAGTACTTC
size: NA; D: TRBD2; V: TRBV27; J: TRBJ2-1; CDR3: CASSLRTSGEQFF; DNA: TGTGCCAGCAGTCTACGGACTAGCGGGGAGCAGTTCTTC
size: few; D: TRBD2; V: TRBV7-9; J: TRBJ2-7; CDR3: CASSLASGGKQYF; DNA: TGTGCCAGCAGCTTAGCTAGCGGGGGAAAGCAGTACTTC
size: NA; D: NA; V: TRBV7-2; J: TRBJ1-1; CDR3: CASSAQGWENTEAFF; DNA: TGTGCCAGCAGCGCACAGGGATGGGAGAACACTGAAGCTTTCTTT
size: NA; D: NA; V: TRBV6-5; J: TRBJ2-6; CDR3: CASSPETGANVLTF; DNA: TGTGCCAGCAGTCCGGAGACTGGGGCCAACGTCCTGACTTTC
size: few; D: TRBD1; V: TRBV30; J: TRBJ2-3; CDR3: CAWSVRQGPGDTQYF; DNA: TGTGCCTGGAGTGTCCGACAGGGCCCTGGGGATACGCAGTATTTT
size: NA; D: NA; V: TRBV7-7; J: TRBJ2-3; CDR3: CASSLGGRTDTQYF; DNA: TGTGCCAGCAGCTTGGGCGGGCGCACAGATACGCAGTATTTT
size: NA; D: NA; V: TRBV10-3; J: TRBJ1-1; CDR3: CAISESGGLNTEAFF; DNA: TGTGCCATCAGTGAGTCGGGCGGCTTGAACACTGAAGCTTTCTTT
size: NA; D: NA; V: TRBV5-6; J: TRBJ1-2; CDR3: CASSLELNGYTF; DNA: TGTGCCAGCAGCTTGGAGCTGAATGGCTACACCTTC
size: NA; D: NA; V: TRBV19; J: TRBJ1-6; CDR3: CASSMDGGRHNSPLHF; DNA: TGTGCCAGCAGTATGGATGGGGGCAGACATAATTCACCCCTCCACTTT
size: once; D: NA; V: TRBV30; J: TRBJ2-7; CDR3: CAWSVQGGSSYEQYF; DNA: TGTGCCTGGAGTGTACAGGGAGGTTCCTCCTACGAGCAGTACTTC
size: NA; D: NA; V: TRBV20-1; J: TRBJ1-4; CDR3: CSARDGRSLFF; DNA: TGCAGTGCTAGGGACGGACGGAGCCTGTTTTTT
size: NA; D: NA; V: TRBV30; J: TRBJ2-7; CDR3: CAWSAPGSYEQYF; DNA: TGTGCCTGGAGCGCCCCCGGCTCCTACGAGCAGTACTTC
size: NA; D: NA; V: TRBV27; J: TRBJ1-5; CDR3: CASSLSVNQPQHF; DNA: TGTGCCAGCAGTTTATCGGTCAATCAGCCCCAGCATTTT
size: NA; D: NA; V: TRBV30; J: TRBJ1-1; CDR3: CAAEGDTEAFF; DNA: TGTGCCGCCGAGGGGGACACTGAAGCTTTCTTT
size: NA; D: NA; V: TRBV27; J: TRBJ2-5; CDR3: CASSFRGETQYF; DNA: TGTGCCAGCAGTTTTAGAGGAGAGACCCAGTACTTC
size: few; D: NA; V: TRBV7-9; J: TRBJ2-7; CDR3: CASSFSGDEQYF; DNA: TGTGCCAGCAGCTTTTCCGGGGACGAGCAGTACTTC
size: NA; D: TRBD1; V: TRBV13; J: TRBJ1-1; CDR3: CASSQGQGFTEAFF; DNA: TGTGCCAGCAGCCAGGGACAGGGCTTCACTGAAGCTTTCTTT